Below, 26 T cell receptor beta chains from the same sample are listed, as sequenced in a study of control samples from healthy donors and cancer patients. This table comes from immunoSEQ multiplex PCR, and its TCRdb copy is limited to in-frame clones, with some not included. The repertoire consists of roughly 150,000 clones, with around nine tenths occurring once and the leading ten covering 4.9%. Sequencing was carried out using blood. These receptors came from a man aged 25-45 years in good health.

The chain employs TRBV10-3 and TRBJ2-7, with 8 bases that match TRBD2. Germline-derived CDR1 and CDR2 are ENHRY and SYGVKD. V gave up 7 bases and J gave up 7 bases; unmatched junction bases: 9. This CDR3 contains 13 residues. The CDR3 protein is CAITSGGAEEQYF. CDR3 bases: TGTGCCATCACTTCCGGGGGGGCGGAAGAGCAGTACTTC.

The V and J genes are TRBV7-9 and TRBJ1-5, with 7 bases aligning to TRBD1. The V and J ends lost 5 bases and 2 bases, in that order; junction bases with no gene match: 9. Per the germline V gene, CDR1 is SEHNR and CDR2 is FQNEAQ (reference sequence). The CDR3 runs 16 residues. For the CDR3, the DNA is TGTGCCAGCAGCCCGACAGGGTCTGTGGGCAATCAGCCCCAGCATTTT. This sequence encodes CASSPTGSVGNQPQHF.

V usage is TRBV18 and J usage is TRBJ2-7; D might be TRBD1 (5 bases). V was cut by 6 bases and J by 4 bases, with 10 bases left in between. The germline V gene has CDR1 KGHSH and CDR2 LQKENI. The CDR3 is 12 amino acids. The chain's CDR3 is CASSPDSYEQYF. The CDR3 DNA is TGTGCCAGCTCCCCAGACAGTTACGAGCAGTACTTC.

The V call is TRBV10-3, the J call TRBJ2-7; either TRBD1 or TRBD2 may supply D (7 bases each). Trimming took 2 bases from V and 3 from J, leaving 11 bases between them. There are 14 residues in the CDR3. Germline CDR1 ENHRY, CDR2 SYGVKD. For the CDR3, the DNA is TGTGCCATCAGTGAGCAGGGGGGGGGCTACGAGCAGTACTTC. Translation: CAISEQGGGYEQYF.

This rearrangement joins TRBV30 to TRBJ1-1; D perhaps matches TRBD1 (5 bases). Trimming left V 0 bases short and J 4 bases short, with 12 bases between. CDR1 and CDR2 from the germline V gene are GTSNPN and SVGIG (reference sequence). There are 14 residues in the CDR3. The CDR3 region has the DNA TGTGCCTGGAGTGTATTAAGGGGAAGCACTGAAGCTTTCTTT. It specifies CAWSVLRGSTEAFF.

The chain couples TRBV6-5 to TRBJ1-5; unclear D gene. V lost 3 bases, J lost 4 bases, and 13 bases lay in between. The CDR3 has 15 amino acids. Germline V gene lookup returns CDR1 MNHEY and CDR2 SVGAGI. The CDR3 region has the DNA TGTGCCAGCAGTTATTCGGGAGGGCCTAATCAGCCCCAGCATTTT. Amino acids: CASSYSGGPNQPQHF.

The rearrangement joins TRBV30 to TRBJ2-3, with D unclear. V lost 6 bases to trimming and J lost 4 bases, with 17 bases between them. Per germline, CDR1 GTSNPN and CDR2 SVGIG (reference sequence). This CDR3 comprises 14 residues. The CDR3 coding sequence is TGTGCCTGTTCTTCAACTGCTGGGGCAGATACGCAGTATTTT. Amino acid sequence: CACSSTAGADTQYF.

The gene calls are TRBV18 and TRBJ2-1; no firm D call. CDR1 is KGHSH and CDR2 is LQKENI in the germline V gene. V lost 6 bases to trimming and J lost 7 bases, with 7 bases between them. The CDR3 length is 11 residues. CDR3 in DNA: TGTGCCAGCTCCATTGGGAATGAGCAGTTCTTC. It yields the protein CASSIGNEQFF.

The V and J genes are TRBV13 and TRBJ2-7; 8 bases are shared with TRBD1. The CDR3 runs to 12 residues. CDR1 and CDR2 (germline): PRHDT, FYEKMQ (reference sequence). J gave up 4 bases and V 5 bases, and 1 base lay outside the gene matches. The CDR3 here is CASSRQGYEQYF. The CDR3 nucleotides read TGTGCCAGCAGCCGACAGGGGTACGAGCAGTACTTC.

This chain uses TRBV30 with TRBJ1-4; D is possibly TRBD1 (6 bases). The germline CDR1 and CDR2 sequences are GTSNPN and SVGIG (reference sequence). There are 12 residues in the CDR3. Trimming pared 1 base from V and 6 bases from J, leaving 6 bases between. CDR3 sequence (DNA): TGTGCCTGGAGTGAGGGGGATGAAAAACTGTTTTTT. This gives the protein CAWSEGDEKLFF. Based on the CDR3 plus reference TRBV30 and TRBJ1-4, the full variable domain is SQTIHQWPATLVQPVGSPLSLECTVEGTSNPNLYWYRQAAGRGLQLLFYSVGIGQISSEVPQNLSASRPQDRQFILSSKKLLLSDSGFYLCAWSEGDEKLFFGSGTQLSVL.

A single count supports this clone. The V call is TRBV5-1, the J call TRBJ1-1, with 7 bases lining up with TRBD1. V trimming: 2 bases; J trimming: 4 bases; junction bases outside the gene matches: 11. The length of the CDR3 is 16 residues. The V gene's germline CDR1 is SGHRS and CDR2 YFSETQ. The CDR3 region is CASSLQGPVGGTEAFF. The CDR3 coding sequence is TGCGCCAGCAGCTTACAGGGGCCGGTGGGGGGCACTGAAGCTTTCTTT.

The V and J genes are TRBV9 and TRBJ1-2; D may be TRBD1 (5 bases). Germline lookup yields CDR1 SGDLS and CDR2 YYNGEE. There are 14 residues in the CDR3. Trimming removed 2 bases at V and 8 bases at J, with 16 bases between. The CDR3 spells CASSVSTGAKGYTF. The DNA of the CDR3 is TGTGCCAGCAGCGTTTCGACTGGGGCCAAAGGCTACACCTTC.

The chain combines TRBV4-3 with TRBJ1-3, with D hard to call. The ends were cut back, 0 bases at V and 2 bases at J, with 11 bases in the middle. Germline CDR1 and CDR2: LGHNA and YSLEER. This CDR3 spans 16 amino acids. The CDR3 sequence: CASSQEGIVTGNTIYF. CDR3 DNA: TGCGCCAGCAGCCAAGAGGGGATAGTCACTGGAAACACCATATATTTT.

The V call is TRBV7-8, the J call TRBJ2-1; 7 bases agree with TRBD1. The CDR3 sequence is 14 residues long. The germline V gene encodes CDR1 SGHVS and CDR2 FQNEAQ. Germline trimming cut 7 bases from V and 4 bases from J; bases unmatched to any gene: 7. The CDR3 loop is CASKDWGQYNEQFF. CDR3 coding DNA: TGTGCCAGCAAAGACTGGGGACAGTACAATGAGCAGTTCTTC.

The J gene is TRBJ2-1, the V gene TRBV19, with TRBD2 as a possible D gene (6 bases). The V end lost 4 bases, the J end lost 1 base, and 11 bases lay between the germline ends. The CDR3 is made up of 15 amino acids. Germline V gene sequence: CDR1 LNHDA, CDR2 SQIVND (reference sequence). The CDR3 sequence: CASSTTSSSYNEQFF. The CDR3 DNA reads TGTGCCAGTAGTACCACTAGCTCTTCCTACAATGAGCAGTTCTTC.

V and J are TRBV4-3 and TRBJ2-1; no firm D call. Trimming removed 0 bases at V and 0 bases at J, with 9 bases between. CDR1 is LGHNA, CDR2 YSLEER, per germline. The CDR3 covers 16 residues. In DNA, the CDR3 is TGCGCCAGCAGCCAAGATAAGGAGAGCTCCTACAATGAGCAGTTCTTC. Translated, it gives CASSQDKESSYNEQFF.

The chain uses TRBV27 and TRBJ2-1; 9 bases map to TRBD2. Trimming took 6 bases from V and 8 from J; bases not matched to a gene: 8. Germline CDR1 is MNHEY and CDR2 is SMNVEV (reference sequence). This CDR3 is 14 amino acids long. This CDR3 is CASSQAGGRYEQFF. DNA for the CDR3: TGTGCCAGCAGCCAGGCGGGGGGGCGGTATGAGCAGTTCTTC.

This clone has only a few counts. The chain employs TRBV19 and TRBJ1-1, with 8 bases aligning to TRBD1. Germline values: CDR1 LNHDA, CDR2 SQIVND (reference sequence). This CDR3 has 15 amino acids. Unmatched junction bases numbered 6, after V lost 4 bases and J lost 2 bases. The CDR3 region is CASSNGQGLNTEAFF. CDR3 nucleotides: TGTGCCAGTAGTAACGGACAGGGACTAAACACTGAAGCTTTCTTT.

This chain joins TRBV9 and TRBJ1-5; 12 bases map to TRBD1. The ends lost 3 bases at V and 9 bases at J; junction bases unmatched: 4. The CDR3 consists of 14 residues. CDR1 SGDLS and CDR2 YYNGEE come from the germline V gene. The CDR3 loop reads CASSGDRGLGPQHF. CDR3 coding DNA: TGTGCCAGCAGCGGGGACAGGGGGCTTGGGCCCCAGCATTTT.

The CDR3 is CASRERGAAGLAQYF. The DNA for the CDR3 is TGTGCCAGCAGGGAGCGGGGGGCGGCCGGATTGGCCCAGTACTTC. The chain combines TRBV6-5 with TRBJ2-5; TRBD2 matches 9 bases. V lost 6 bases and J lost 9; bases outside the gene matches: 14. Germline CDR1 is MNHEY and CDR2 is SVGAGI. CDR3 length: 15 residues.

The chain uses TRBV18 and TRBJ2-1, with 7 bases matching TRBD1. CDR1 and CDR2 from the germline V gene are KGHSH and LQKENI. The CDR3 runs 16 residues. The V and J ends lost 2 bases and 2 bases, in that order; junction bases with no gene match: 6. The CDR3 sequence is CASSPGSQGAYNEQFF. CDR3 DNA: TGTGCCAGCTCACCAGGCTCCCAGGGGGCCTACAATGAGCAGTTCTTC.

The chain couples TRBV5-6 to TRBJ2-5; D not certain. CDR3 length: 14 amino acids. V dropped 0 bases and J dropped 1 base, with 7 bases sitting between them. Germline assignment: CDR1 SGHDT and CDR2 YYEEEE. In nucleotides, the CDR3 is TGTGCCAGCAGCTTGGCCTACCCCCAAGAGACCCAGTACTTC. It yields the protein CASSLAYPQETQYF.

Turning to this clone: Other DNA sequences within the sample encode an identical CDR3. The chain joins TRBV6-1 to TRBJ2-7; D gene ambiguous. Germline CDR1 reads MNHNS; CDR2 reads SASEGT. The CDR3 spans 14 residues. Trimming removed 1 base from V and 1 base from J, with 8 bases in between. The CDR3 region has the DNA TGTGCCAGCAGTGAAGGACAACTATCCTACGAGCAGTACTTC. Encoded protein: CASSEGQLSYEQYF.

The rearrangement joins TRBV27 to TRBJ1-2; 8 nucleotides align to TRBD1. J lost 6 bases, V lost 5 bases, and 11 bases had no gene match. This CDR3 spans 15 amino acids. Germline assignment: CDR1 MNHEY and CDR2 SMNVEV (reference sequence). The CDR3 protein is CASSPTGQGIDGYTF. CDR3 nucleotides: TGTGCCAGCAGTCCGACCGGACAGGGCATCGATGGCTACACCTTC.

The rearrangement uses TRBV7-3 and TRBJ2-1; 9 bases map to TRBD2. Germline CDR1 SGHTA, CDR2 FQGTGA. This CDR3 has 15 amino acids. The V and J ends lost 0 bases and 9 bases, in that order; junction bases with no gene match: 6. The CDR3 region is CASSLTSGSGSEQFF. Written as DNA, the CDR3 is TGTGCCAGCAGCTTAACTAGCGGGAGTGGTAGTGAGCAGTTCTTC.

The chain combines TRBV5-1 with TRBJ2-7; the D gene is possibly TRBD2 (6 bases). Germline assignment: CDR1 SGHRS and CDR2 YFSETQ. V lost 4 bases and J lost 6, with 20 bases in between. The CDR3 consists of 15 residues. The CDR3 here is CASSTSFGGDGEQYF. The CDR3 coding sequence is TGCGCCAGCAGCACTTCTTTCGGCGGGGACGGCGAGCAGTACTTC.